The T cell receptor beta chain under discussion was sequenced for a study of cytomegalovirus exposure and HLA in healthy donors. V gave up 1 base and J gave up 2 bases, with 9 bases separating them. Germline V gene data show CDR1 as SGHNT and CDR2 as YYREEE (reference sequence). The CDR3 runs 15 residues. PCR employed 60 Vbeta and 13 Jbeta primers. TCRdb keeps only in-frame clones here, not all; method: immunoSEQ multiplex PCR. The sample has about 67,000 clones; roughly 65% are singletons. The receptor's source is a woman in her 30s in good health and CMV-seronegative. The V call is TRBV5-4, the J call TRBJ1-4, with D possibly TRBD1 on 5 matching bases. Sequences were obtained from PBMCs. CDR3 nucleotide sequence: TGTGCCAGCAGCTTGAGGTCAGGGACTAATGAAAAACTGTTTTTT. Its protein product is CASSLRSGTNEKLFF.